Following are 7 T cell receptor beta chains from one sample sequenced in a study of tumor-infiltrating lymphocytes in primary liver carcinoma (TCRdb year 2017). Blood RNA was extracted from unsorted whole blood using TRIzol reagent, and germline DNA was obtained with the DNeasy Blood & Tissue kit. Sequencing was performed on an Illumina HiSeq 2500. TCRbeta-specific cDNA was reverse-transcribed from about 520 ng total RNA using a constant-region primer and ProtoScript II reverse transcriptase. Construction of the TCRbeta libraries relied on three nested rounds of multiplex PCR, following a slightly modified ARM-PCR procedure. Each of the first two PCR rounds ran for approximately 10 cycles using multiplex TRBV1-TRBV30 forward primers together with a Cbeta reverse primer. Using fastp at Q25 and MiXCR, TCRdb reprocessed the public reads and kept productive beta chains. Each CDR3 protein gets just one entry, which takes the most common genes and DNA from the rows behind it. Counted in this sample were some 180,000 distinct CDR3 sequences; about 55% of them appeared once. In total, the top ten clones hold under 75% of the sample.

The sequencing input was peripheral blood. These receptors all come from a man aged 35-49 years with primary liver carcinoma and hepatitis B virus infection.

The table lists this clonotype with a few counts. The final CDR3 position lacks the conserved phenylalanine or tryptophan, pointing to a likely read error. The chain employs TRBV11-2 and TRBJ1-1; D gene ambiguous. The germline CDR1 and CDR2 sequences are SGHAT and FQNNGV. This CDR3 comprises 15 residues. Trimming shortened V by 6 bases and J by 3 bases, and 17 bases separated the two germline ends. The CDR3 is CASRHRGKGDTEAFS. The CDR3 coding sequence is TGTGCCAGCAGACACAGAGGTAAGGGAGACACTGAAGCTTTCTCT.

This clonotype was picked up a small number of times. The chain joins TRBV12-3 or TRBV12-4 to TRBJ2-2; TRBD1 is a possible D gene (6 bases). The germline V and J ends were trimmed by 6 bases and 3 bases, with 20 bases remaining between them. There are 17 residues in the CDR3. Written as DNA, the CDR3 is TGTGCCAGCAGAGCCCCGACGACAGGTGGGGACACCGGGGAGCTGTTTTTT. This translates into CASRAPTTGGDTGELFF.

In regard to this clonotype: A clone one base away is much larger, so this may be a read error. The chain joins TRBV4-1 to TRBJ2-1; no firm D call. V shed 9 bases and J shed 0 bases, with 15 bases lying between them. This CDR3 region has 15 residues. Germline V gene sequence: CDR1 MGHRA, CDR2 YSYEKL. This CDR3 is CARRPDSSSYNEQFF. As DNA, the CDR3 is TGCGCCAGAAGGCCCGACTCGAGCTCCTACAATGAGCAGTTCTTC.

The chain uses TRBV29-1 and TRBJ2-1; 9 bases are a match to TRBD2. The germline V gene has CDR1 SQVTM and CDR2 ANQGSEA. The CDR3 spans 14 residues. The junction had 6 bases not matched to a gene; V was cut back by 5 bases and J by 4 bases. The CDR3 loop reads CSVRRLAGYNEQFF. Here the CDR3 DNA reads TGCAGCGTTCGTCGGCTAGCGGGGTACAATGAGCAGTTCTTC.

This chain joins TRBV30 and TRBJ2-7, with D perhaps matching TRBD1 or TRBD2 (5 bases each). CDR1 and CDR2 (germline): GTSNPN, SVGIG (reference sequence). V lost 2 bases to trimming and J lost 2 bases, with 13 bases between them. CDR3 size: 14 residues. In DNA form, the CDR3 reads TGTGCCTGGAGTTTGGGACGGCTCACCTACGAGCAGTACTTC. It codes for CAWSLGRLTYEQYF.

The chain couples TRBV11-2 to TRBJ2-7; no clear D gene. Trimming cost V 4 bases and J 9 bases, with 19 bases left between them. CDR3 length equals 14 residues. Germline V lookup: CDR1 SGHAT, CDR2 FQNNGV. The CDR3 protein is CASSSTRSNGRQYF. CDR3 DNA: TGTGCCAGCAGCTCCACCCGAAGCAACGGCAGGCAGTACTTC.

This chain connects TRBV5-6 to TRBJ2-3; D is possibly TRBD2 (6 bases). The V end was cut by 2 bases, the J end by 3 bases, with 16 bases between. The CDR3 totals 16 residues. In germline, CDR1 is SGHDT, CDR2 YYEEEE. CDR3 coding DNA: TGTGCCAGCAGCTTTAAAGGAGGGGATGGGACAGATACGCAGTATTTT. This encodes CASSFKGGDGTDTQYF. The whole variable domain, filled in from reference TRBV5-6 and TRBJ2-3, reads DAGVTQSPTHLIKTRGQQVTLRCSPKSGHDTVSWYQQALGQGPQFIFQYYEEEERQRGNFPDRFSGHQFPNYSSELNVNALLLGDSALYLCASSFKGGDGTDTQYFGPGTRLTVL.